One TCR beta chain is described in this entry. Its target is unknown. The sample is drawn from a study of cytomegalovirus exposure and HLA in healthy donors. Study-wide results and limits: The Asian-associated ancestry cluster reportedly had fewer N-insertions than the approximately 700-donor mean in a later analysis.

Trimming took off 2 bases at V and 3 bases at J, with 7 bases between the two ends. CDR3 size: 13 residues. Looked up from germline, CDR1 is MRHNA and CDR2 is SNTAGT. In the PCR, 60 Vbeta and 13 Jbeta primers were used. Sequencing was performed with immunoSEQ multiplex PCR; in TCRdb, only in-frame clones are kept and a portion is missing. The sample yields some 150,000 clones, 75% to 85% seen once. The rearrangement uses TRBV6-4 and TRBJ1-1, with D tentatively TRBD1 (5 bases). Sequenced material: PBMCs. The receptor comes from a man in his forties or fifties in good health and CMV-seropositive. CDR3 in DNA: TGTGCCAGCAGTGACAGGGGTGACACTGAAGCTTTCTTT. Translation: CASSDRGDTEAFF.